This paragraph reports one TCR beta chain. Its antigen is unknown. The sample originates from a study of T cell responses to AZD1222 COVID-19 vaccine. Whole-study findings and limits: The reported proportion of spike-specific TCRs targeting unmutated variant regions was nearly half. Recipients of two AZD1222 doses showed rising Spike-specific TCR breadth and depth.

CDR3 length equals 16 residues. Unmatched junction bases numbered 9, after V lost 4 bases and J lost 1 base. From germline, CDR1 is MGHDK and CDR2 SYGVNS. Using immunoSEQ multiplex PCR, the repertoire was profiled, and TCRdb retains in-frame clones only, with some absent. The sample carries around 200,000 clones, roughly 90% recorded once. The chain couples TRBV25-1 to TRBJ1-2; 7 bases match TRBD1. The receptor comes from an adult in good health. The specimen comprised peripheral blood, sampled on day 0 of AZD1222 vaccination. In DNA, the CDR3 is TGTGCCAGCAGTGCCCAACAGGGGCGTATTAACTATGGCTACACCTTC. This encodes CASSAQQGRINYGYTF.